The present T cell receptor (beta chain) was sequenced within a study of blood T cells in healthy people across ages. Primed by a sample-barcoded 5' primer and a J-beta primer mix, a second PCR proceeded for 7 to 11 cycles. Through a template-switch adaptor with 12 random nucleotides, each cDNA molecule received a tag. Each CDR3 protein is one row after TCRdb ran MiXCR on the 5' RACE reads. The data contain about 970,000 distinct CDR3 sequences, 45% to 60% of them singletons. The CDR3 is 14 amino acids. Germline V lookup: CDR1 SGHVS, CDR2 FQNEAQ. It was around 9 milliliters of peripheral blood that were drawn from each donor.

The receptor's source is an older woman in good health. The sample was blood. This chain uses TRBV7-8 with TRBJ2-5; D unclear. The J call may be wrong; the DNA end is better matched by TRBJ2-7. DNA for the CDR3: TGTGCCAGCAGCTCCCCGCCACTTAACTACGAGCAGTACTTC. Amino acids: CASSSPPLNYEQYF.